This T cell receptor (beta chain) derives from a study of OX40 agonist ivuxolimab in advanced cancers. Study background: Age averaged 60 years (range 23 to 79), and roughly 80% were male.

Clones were sequenced by immunoSEQ multiplex PCR, and TCRdb holds only the in-frame ones, with some missing. Among 30,000 or so clones listed, roughly 87% were seen once. People who had autoimmune disease history or systemic immunosuppression were excluded. Sequences were derived from CD4+ or CD8+ T cells sorted from blood, sampled in a trial of the OX40 agonist ivuxolimab. This TCR came from an adult with an advanced solid tumor such as melanoma, head and neck, liver or kidney cancer.

CDR3 DNA sequence: TGCGCCAGCAGCCAAATGTTGGAGGTGCTACTTTGGACCGGGGAGCTGTTTTTT. This codes for CASSQMLEVLLWTGELFF. The J gene is TRBJ2-2, the V gene TRBV4-1; TRBD2 is a possible D gene (5 bases). The CDR3 loop spans 18 amino acids. V shed 2 bases and J shed 5 bases, with 21 bases lying between them. Germline CDR1 is MGHRA and CDR2 is YSYEKL.